This TCR beta chain was recorded in a study of blood T cells in healthy people across ages. A word on this clonotype: Its antigen is as yet unknown. Its ends do not fully match the called genes, so a read error is possible.

CDR3 length: 13 amino acids. The germline V gene has CDR1 KGHSH and CDR2 LQKENI. Using a J-beta primer mix together with a sample-barcoded 5' primer, a second PCR was run for roughly 6 to 11 cycles. TCRdb reprocessed the 5' RACE reads with MiXCR, giving one entry per CDR3 protein. This table holds some 1.5 million distinct CDR3 sequences, approximately 43% found once. Drawn from each donor were 8.5 to 10 milliliters of peripheral blood. The total RNA that was extracted per sample amounted to at least 5.5 micrograms. Study-wide results and caveats: Per million T cells, TCR beta diversity dropped about linearly as age rose. Diversity figures derived from one million T cells were judged to underestimate the true value.

The sample comprised blood. The chain joins TRBV18 to TRBJ1-2; D call uncertain. The receptor was isolated from a woman aged 18-29 years in good health. CDR3 nucleotide sequence: TGTGCCAACTCACCCACAGAGACCTATGGCTACACCTTC. Translating it yields CANSPTETYGYTF.